Shown below are 16 T cell receptor beta chains from a single sample sequenced in a study of Ad26.COV2.S vaccination and SARS-CoV-2 variants. Sequenced by immunoSEQ multiplex PCR; TCRdb stores in-frame clones only, minus some. The profile shows some 390,000 clones, less than 90% of them singletons. Documented treatment: around 19 received Ad26.COV2.S at low or high dose, single or two shots; several received placebo; per-sample allocation not given. Repertoires come from day 63 after the first vaccine or placebo injection. The starting material was peripheral blood, obtained in a trial of Ad26.COV2.S vaccine versus placebo. All receptors derive from a person between 18 and 65 years old who received the Ad26.COV2.S COVID-19 vaccine or a placebo.

The chain links TRBV10-3 to TRBJ1-1, with TRBD1 as a possible D gene (5 bases). V lost 6 bases, J lost 3 bases, and 14 bases lay in between. CDR1 is ENHRY, CDR2 SYGVKD, per germline. The CDR3 has 14 amino acids. The CDR3, as DNA: TGTGCCATCAGAGGCTCGGGGGGAGACACTGAAGCTTTCTTT. It is translated as CAIRGSGGDTEAFF.

The rearrangement links TRBV4-3 to TRBJ2-1; D gene ambiguous. CDR1 is LGHNA and CDR2 is YSLEER in the germline V gene. The CDR3 totals 13 residues. Trimming took 0 bases from V and 10 from J, leaving 10 bases between them. The CDR3 nucleotides read TGCGCCAGCAGCCAAGATTCCGGTTACGAGCAGTTCTTC. Protein product: CASSQDSGYEQFF.

Only a few counts were recorded for this clone. V usage is TRBV7-8 and J usage is TRBJ2-7; the D is unclear. CDR3 length: 12 amino acids. The V end lost 2 bases, the J end lost 3 bases, and 5 bases lay between the germline ends. Germline V gene data show CDR1 as SGHVS and CDR2 as FQNEAQ. CDR3 sequence (DNA): TGTGCCAGCAGCTTAAAGGGCTACGAGCAGTACTTC. Its protein is CASSLKGYEQYF.

This sequence joins TRBV27 and TRBJ1-5; weak D call: TRBD1 (5 bases). From germline, CDR1 is MNHEY and CDR2 SMNVEV (reference sequence). The CDR3 is 13 residues long. Trimming removed 3 bases from V and 5 bases from J, with 8 bases in between. The CDR3 reads CASSFAGYQPQHF. CDR3 in DNA: TGTGCCAGCAGTTTTGCAGGGTATCAGCCCCAGCATTTT.

The chain couples TRBV2 to TRBJ1-1, with no clear D. The CDR3 runs to 14 residues. V was clipped by 4 bases and J by 6 bases, with 15 bases between them. Per the germline V gene, CDR1 is SNHLY and CDR2 is FYNNEI. Here the CDR3 DNA reads TGTGCCAGCAGTGTGGGTTGGGCAGAATCTGAAGCTTTCTTT. This codes for CASSVGWAESEAFF.

The V call is TRBV19, the J call TRBJ1-5, with a possible D match to TRBD1 (5 bases). CDR1 and CDR2 from the germline V gene are LNHDA and SQIVND (reference sequence). CDR3 size: 17 residues. Trimming took off 3 bases at V and 0 bases at J, with 15 bases between the two ends. CDR3 DNA: TGTGCCAGTAGTATGCGGGTTCGGGACCGTAGCAATCAGCCCCAGCATTTT. Residues: CASSMRVRDRSNQPQHF.

V usage is TRBV12-2 and J usage is TRBJ1-4; the table names TRBD1, a call not compared with the DNA. TRBV12-2 is a listed pseudogene. The CDR3 sequence is 14 residues long. In DNA, the CDR3 is TGTGCAAGTCGCCGTGTGCCAGGGGATGAAAAACTGTTTTTT. Translating gives CASRRVPGDEKLFF.

CDR3 sequence: CASSPGHGETQYF. The CDR3 DNA sequence: TGTGCCAGCTCACCAGGACACGGAGAGACCCAGTACTTC. V is TRBV18 and J is TRBJ2-5, with D perhaps matching TRBD1 (5 bases). CDR1 is KGHSH and CDR2 is LQKENI in the germline V gene. The V and J ends lost 2 bases and 4 bases respectively, with 8 bases between them. The CDR3 extends over 13 amino acids. Together with reference TRBV18 and TRBJ2-5, the CDR3 gives the full variable domain: NAGVMQNPRHLVRRRGQEARLRCSPMKGHSHVYWYRQLPEEGLKFMVYLQKENIIDESGMPKERFSAEFPKEGPSILRIQQVVRGDSAAYFCASSPGHGETQYFGPGTRLLVL.

CDR3 bases: TGTGCCAGCTGGCTAGCGCGGGAAGAGACCCAGTACTTC. This encodes CASWLAREETQYF. The V and J genes are TRBV2 and TRBJ2-5; the D gene is possibly TRBD2 (6 bases). CDR1 is SNHLY, CDR2 FYNNEI, per germline. Between the trimmed V and J ends, which lost 8 bases and 3 bases, there was a span of 13 bases. The CDR3 has 13 residues.

The gene calls are TRBV24-1 and TRBJ1-2, with D unresolved. CDR1 KGHDR and CDR2 SFDVKD come from the germline V gene. V lost 1 base and J 1 base, leaving 6 bases between the germline ends. This CDR3 comprises 14 residues. The CDR3 reads CATSDFRINYGYTF. The CDR3 DNA follows: TGTGCCACCAGTGATTTTAGGATTAACTATGGCTACACCTTC.

The chain couples TRBV20-1 to TRBJ2-5; possibly TRBD2 for D (5 bases). Trimming removed 4 bases from V and 2 bases from J, with 5 bases in between. The CDR3 is made up of 11 amino acids. In germline, CDR1 is DFQATT, CDR2 SNEGSKA (reference sequence). The CDR3 loop is CSAKRQETQYF. The CDR3 DNA is TGCAGTGCTAAGCGGCAAGAGACCCAGTACTTC.

This chain's CDR3 is CASSLVGALNTEAFF. In DNA form, the CDR3 reads TGCGCCAGCAGCTTGGTTGGGGCGTTGAACACTGAAGCTTTCTTT. The rearrangement links TRBV5-1 to TRBJ1-1; D perhaps matches TRBD1 (5 bases). Per the germline V gene, CDR1 is SGHRS and CDR2 is YFSETQ. Trimming took 0 bases from V and 0 from J, leaving 9 bases between them. The CDR3 is made up of 15 amino acids.

The chain has TRBV7-9 and TRBJ2-3; TRBD2 is a possible D gene (5 bases). Germline CDR1 is SEHNR and CDR2 is FQNEAQ (reference sequence). The CDR3 runs 17 residues. V was trimmed by 1 base and J by 2 bases, leaving 16 bases between them. CDR3 bases: TGTGCCAGCAGCTTAGGACCTCTGGCGGGCTACACAGATACGCAGTATTTT. It encodes CASSLGPLAGYTDTQYF.

This clone was picked up one time. The chain recombines TRBV4-3 with TRBJ1-1; D ambiguous. The germline gives CDR1 LGHNA, CDR2 YSLEER. The CDR3 has 15 residues. The germline V and J ends were trimmed by 0 bases and 1 base, with 9 bases remaining between them. The CDR3 DNA reads as TGCGCCAGCAGCCAAGAGTGGACGGAGAACACTGAAGCTTTCTTT. It translates to CASSQEWTENTEAFF.

V usage is TRBV2 and J usage is TRBJ2-7; TRBD1 matches 7 bases. CDR3 length: 13 residues. CDR1 is SNHLY, CDR2 FYNNEI, per germline. V gave up 6 bases and J gave up 3 bases; unmatched junction bases: 5. The CDR3 loop reads CASRRGQIYEQYF. The CDR3 region has the DNA TGTGCCAGCAGACGGGGACAGATCTACGAGCAGTACTTC.

V usage is TRBV9 and J usage is TRBJ1-6; D is possibly TRBD1 (5 bases). The germline V and J ends were trimmed by 4 bases and 7 bases, with 12 bases remaining between them. Germline V gives CDR1 SGDLS, CDR2 YYNGEE. The CDR3 has 14 amino acids. The chain's CDR3 is CASSSGTNNSPLHF. Written as DNA, the CDR3 is TGTGCCAGCAGCTCCGGGACCAACAATTCACCCCTCCACTTT.